This T cell receptor beta chain stems from a study of cytomegalovirus exposure and HLA in healthy donors. Study-wide findings and caveats: Across all donors, roughly uniform sequencing depth was an assumption of the presence/absence analyses. In a later analysis, TCR association rates varied by HLA locus: DRB1 most, HLA-C fewest. Listed as cytomegalovirus-associated were 170 or so TCR beta chains.

PCR used 60 Vbeta primers and 13 Jbeta primers. The assay was immunoSEQ multiplex PCR, and TCRdb's table has in-frame clones only and misses some. Among about 150,000 clones listed, 77% were seen once. Unmatched junction bases numbered 8, after V lost 4 bases and J lost 5 bases. Germline lookup yields CDR1 SGHRS and CDR2 YFSETQ. This CDR3 is built from 16 residues. A word on this clone: Its antigen is unknown.

The gene calls are TRBV5-1 and TRBJ2-3, with 12 nucleotides matching TRBD2. The TCR sequence derives from a man between 25 and 39 years old in good health and CMV-seronegative. The material sequenced was PBMCs. DNA of the CDR3: TGCGCCAGCAGCATGACTCTAGCGGGAGGGGTAGATACGCAGTATTTT. This encodes CASSMTLAGGVDTQYF.